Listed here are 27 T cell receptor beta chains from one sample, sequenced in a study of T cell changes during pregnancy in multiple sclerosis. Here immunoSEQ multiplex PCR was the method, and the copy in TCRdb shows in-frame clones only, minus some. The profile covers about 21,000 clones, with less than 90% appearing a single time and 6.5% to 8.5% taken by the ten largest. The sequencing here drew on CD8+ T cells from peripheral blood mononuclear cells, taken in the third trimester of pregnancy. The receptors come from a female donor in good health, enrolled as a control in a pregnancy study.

CDR3 DNA: TGTGCCAGCAGCTTTGTGCAGGGGGTCGGTGAGCAGTTCTTC. Its protein product is CASSFVQGVGEQFF. This chain uses TRBV5-6 with TRBJ2-1; TRBD1 aligns across 7 bases. V was pared by 2 bases and J by 9 bases, with 8 bases of the junction left unmatched. This CDR3 contains 14 residues. Per germline, CDR1 SGHDT and CDR2 YYEEEE.

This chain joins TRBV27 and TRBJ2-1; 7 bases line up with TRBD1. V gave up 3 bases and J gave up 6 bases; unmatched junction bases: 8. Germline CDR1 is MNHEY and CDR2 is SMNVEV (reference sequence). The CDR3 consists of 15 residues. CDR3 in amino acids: CASSFTKGAGNEQFF. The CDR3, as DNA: TGTGCCAGCAGTTTCACAAAGGGGGCAGGCAATGAGCAGTTCTTC.

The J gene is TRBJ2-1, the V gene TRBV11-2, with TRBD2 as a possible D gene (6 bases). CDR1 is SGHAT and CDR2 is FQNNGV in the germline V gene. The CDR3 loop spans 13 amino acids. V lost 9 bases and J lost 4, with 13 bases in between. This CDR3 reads CASMASAYNEQFF. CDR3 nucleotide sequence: TGTGCCAGTATGGCTAGCGCTTACAATGAGCAGTTCTTC.

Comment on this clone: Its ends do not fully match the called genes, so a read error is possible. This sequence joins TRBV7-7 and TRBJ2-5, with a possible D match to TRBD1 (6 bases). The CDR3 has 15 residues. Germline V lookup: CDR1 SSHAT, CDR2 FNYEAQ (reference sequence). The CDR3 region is CASSLVGTLQETQYF. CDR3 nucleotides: TGTGCTAGCAGCCTAGTGGGGACACTCCAAGAGACCCAGTACTTC.

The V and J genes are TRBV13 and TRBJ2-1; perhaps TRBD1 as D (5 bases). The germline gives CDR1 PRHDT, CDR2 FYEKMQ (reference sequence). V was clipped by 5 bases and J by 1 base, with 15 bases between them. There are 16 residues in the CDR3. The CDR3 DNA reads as TGTGCCAGCAGCCAAGGAGTTACAGGATCCTACAATGAGCAGTTCTTC. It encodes CASSQGVTGSYNEQFF.

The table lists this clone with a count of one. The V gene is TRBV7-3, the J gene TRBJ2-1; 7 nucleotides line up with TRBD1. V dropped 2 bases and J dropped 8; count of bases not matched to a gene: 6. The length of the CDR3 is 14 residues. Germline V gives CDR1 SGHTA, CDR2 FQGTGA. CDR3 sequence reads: CASSLRQGWDEQFF. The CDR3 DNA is TGTGCCAGCAGCTTACGACAGGGTTGGGATGAGCAGTTCTTC.

DNA of the CDR3: TGTGCCAGCAAAAGAAGCGGAGTAGAGACCCAGTACTTC. Protein: CASKRSGVETQYF. The V call is TRBV6-5, the J call TRBJ2-5; possible D gene TRBD2, 5 bases. Germline loops: CDR1 MNHEY, CDR2 SVGAGI. The V gene lost 7 bases and the J gene lost 4 bases, with 13 bases spanning the gap. The CDR3 runs 13 residues.

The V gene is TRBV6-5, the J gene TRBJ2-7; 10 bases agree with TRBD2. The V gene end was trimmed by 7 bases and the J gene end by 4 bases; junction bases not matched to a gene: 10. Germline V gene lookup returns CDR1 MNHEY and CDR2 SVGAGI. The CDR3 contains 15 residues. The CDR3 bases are TGTGCCAGCAAAGCCCCGGGACTAGCGTCTTACGAGCAGTACTTC. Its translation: CASKAPGLASYEQYF.

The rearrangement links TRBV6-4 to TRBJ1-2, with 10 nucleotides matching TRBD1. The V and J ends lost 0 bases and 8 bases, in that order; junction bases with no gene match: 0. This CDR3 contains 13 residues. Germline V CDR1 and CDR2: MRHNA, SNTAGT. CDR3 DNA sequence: TGTGCCAGCAGTGACTCGACAGGGGGCGGCTACACCTTC. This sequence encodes CASSDSTGGGYTF.

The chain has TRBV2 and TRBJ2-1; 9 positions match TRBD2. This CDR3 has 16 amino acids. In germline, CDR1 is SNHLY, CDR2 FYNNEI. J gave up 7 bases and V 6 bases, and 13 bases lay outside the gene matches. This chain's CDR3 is CASRKRLAETFNEQFF. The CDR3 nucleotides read TGTGCCAGCAGAAAAAGACTAGCGGAGACCTTTAATGAGCAGTTCTTC.

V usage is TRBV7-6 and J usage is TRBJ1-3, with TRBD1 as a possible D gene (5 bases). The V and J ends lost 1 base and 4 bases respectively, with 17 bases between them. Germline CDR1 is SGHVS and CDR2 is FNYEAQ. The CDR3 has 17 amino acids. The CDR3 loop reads CASSLEVRVPSGNTIYF. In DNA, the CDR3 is TGTGCCAGCAGCTTAGAGGTCAGGGTCCCTTCAGGAAACACCATATATTTT.

CDR3 in DNA: TGTGCCAGCAGCTTAGCCACAGGGCACGGCTATGGCTACACCTTC. Translation gives CASSLATGHGYGYTF. V and J are TRBV7-9 and TRBJ1-2; maybe TRBD1 (6 bases). V lost 0 bases and J 4 bases, leaving 12 bases between the germline ends. The CDR3 runs to 15 residues. Germline V gene sequence: CDR1 SEHNR, CDR2 FQNEAQ (reference sequence).

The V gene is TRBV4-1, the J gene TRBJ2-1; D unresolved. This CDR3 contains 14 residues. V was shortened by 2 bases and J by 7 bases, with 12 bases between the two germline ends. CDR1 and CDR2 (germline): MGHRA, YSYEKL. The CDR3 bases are TGCGCCAGCAGCCAACAACGGAACTATAATGAGCAGTTCTTC. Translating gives CASSQQRNYNEQFF.

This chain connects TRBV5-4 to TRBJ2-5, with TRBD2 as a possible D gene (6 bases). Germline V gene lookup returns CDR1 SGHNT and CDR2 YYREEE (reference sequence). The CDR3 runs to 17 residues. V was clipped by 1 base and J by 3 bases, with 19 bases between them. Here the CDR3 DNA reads TGTGCCAGCAGCTTGTTGGGGGAGGCGTTTGGAGAAGAGACCCAGTACTTC. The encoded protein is CASSLLGEAFGEETQYF.

The CDR3 loop is CASSENDISTYGYTF. CDR3 DNA sequence: TGCGCCAGCAGTGAGAACGACATTTCTACCTATGGCTACACCTTC. The V gene is TRBV10-2, the J gene TRBJ1-2; D ambiguous. Trimming left V 2 bases short and J 4 bases short, with 14 bases between. Germline V lookup: CDR1 WSHSY, CDR2 SAAADI. This CDR3 comprises 15 residues.

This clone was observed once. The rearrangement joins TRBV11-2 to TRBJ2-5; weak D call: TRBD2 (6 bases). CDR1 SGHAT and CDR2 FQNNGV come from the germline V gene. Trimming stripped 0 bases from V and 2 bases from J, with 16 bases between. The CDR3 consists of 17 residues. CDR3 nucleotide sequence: TGTGCCAGCAGCTTAGATTTTAGCGGTAGACTTCAAGAGACCCAGTACTTC. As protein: CASSLDFSGRLQETQYF.

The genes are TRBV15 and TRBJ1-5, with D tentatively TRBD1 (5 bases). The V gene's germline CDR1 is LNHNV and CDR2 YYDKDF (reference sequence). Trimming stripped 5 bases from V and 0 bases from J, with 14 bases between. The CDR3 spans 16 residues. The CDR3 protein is CATSARGRASNQPQHF. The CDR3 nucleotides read TGTGCCACCAGCGCCCGGGGGAGGGCTAGCAATCAGCCCCAGCATTTT.

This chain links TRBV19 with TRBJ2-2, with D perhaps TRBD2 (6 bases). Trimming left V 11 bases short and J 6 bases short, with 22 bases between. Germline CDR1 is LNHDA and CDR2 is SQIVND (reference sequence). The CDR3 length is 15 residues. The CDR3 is CAARVGGLGAGELFF. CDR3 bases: TGTGCCGCCCGTGTGGGGGGATTAGGCGCCGGGGAGCTGTTTTTT.

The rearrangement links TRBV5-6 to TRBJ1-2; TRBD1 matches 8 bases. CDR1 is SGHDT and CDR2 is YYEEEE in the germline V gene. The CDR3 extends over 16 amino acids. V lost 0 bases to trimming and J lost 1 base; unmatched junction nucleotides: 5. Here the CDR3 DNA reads TGTGCCAGCAGCTTGGAGACAGGGGCCGTTAACTATGGCTACACCTTC. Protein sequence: CASSLETGAVNYGYTF.

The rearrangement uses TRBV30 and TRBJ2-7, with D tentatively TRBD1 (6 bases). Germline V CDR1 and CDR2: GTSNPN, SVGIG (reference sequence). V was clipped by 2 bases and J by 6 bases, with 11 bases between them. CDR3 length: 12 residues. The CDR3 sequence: CAWSLGAVEQYF. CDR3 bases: TGTGCCTGGAGTTTGGGGGCGGTCGAGCAGTACTTC.

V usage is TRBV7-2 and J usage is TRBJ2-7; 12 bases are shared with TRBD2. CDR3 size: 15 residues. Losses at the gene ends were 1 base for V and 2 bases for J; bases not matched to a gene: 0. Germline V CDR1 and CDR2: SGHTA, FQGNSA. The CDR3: CASSLGLAGAYEQYF. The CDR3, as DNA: TGTGCCAGCAGCTTAGGACTAGCGGGGGCCTACGAGCAGTACTTC.

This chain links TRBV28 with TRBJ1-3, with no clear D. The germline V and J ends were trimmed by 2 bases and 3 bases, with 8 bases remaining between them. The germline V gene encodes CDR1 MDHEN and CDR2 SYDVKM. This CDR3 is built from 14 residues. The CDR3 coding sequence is TGTGCCAGCAGTTTAGGCCAAATTGGAAACACCATATATTTT. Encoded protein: CASSLGQIGNTIYF. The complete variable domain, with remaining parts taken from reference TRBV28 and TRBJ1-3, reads DVKVTQSSRYLVKRTGEKVFLECVQDMDHENMFWYRQDPGLGLRLIYFSYDVKMKEKGDIPEGYSVSREKKERFSLILESASTNQTSMYLCASSLGQIGNTIYFGEGSWLTVV.

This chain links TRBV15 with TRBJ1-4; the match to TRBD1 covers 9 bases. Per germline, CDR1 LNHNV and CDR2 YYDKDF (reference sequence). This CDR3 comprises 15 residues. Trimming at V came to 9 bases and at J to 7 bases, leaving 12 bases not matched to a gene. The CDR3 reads CATGDRTGEGEKLFF. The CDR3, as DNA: TGTGCCACGGGGGACAGGACAGGGGAGGGTGAAAAACTGTTTTTT. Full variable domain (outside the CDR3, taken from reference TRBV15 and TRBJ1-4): DAMVIQNPRYQVTQFGKPVTLSCSQTLNHNVMYWYQQKSSQAPKLLFHYYDKDFNNEADTPDNFQSRRPNTSFCFLDIRSPGLGDTAMYLCATGDRTGEGEKLFFGSGTQLSVL.

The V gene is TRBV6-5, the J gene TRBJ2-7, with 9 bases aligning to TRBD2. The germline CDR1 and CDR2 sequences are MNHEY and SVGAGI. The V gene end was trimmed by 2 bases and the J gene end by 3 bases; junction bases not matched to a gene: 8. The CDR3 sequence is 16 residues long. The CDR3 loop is CASSYGGRESGYEQYF. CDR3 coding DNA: TGTGCCAGCAGTTACGGCGGGAGGGAGTCTGGCTACGAGCAGTACTTC.

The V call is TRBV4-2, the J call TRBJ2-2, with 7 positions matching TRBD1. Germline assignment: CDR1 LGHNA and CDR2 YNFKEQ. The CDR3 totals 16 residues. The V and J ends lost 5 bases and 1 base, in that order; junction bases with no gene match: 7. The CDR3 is CASSSLRGQNTGELFF. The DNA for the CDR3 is TGTGCCAGCAGCTCACTAAGGGGGCAGAACACCGGGGAGCTGTTTTTT.

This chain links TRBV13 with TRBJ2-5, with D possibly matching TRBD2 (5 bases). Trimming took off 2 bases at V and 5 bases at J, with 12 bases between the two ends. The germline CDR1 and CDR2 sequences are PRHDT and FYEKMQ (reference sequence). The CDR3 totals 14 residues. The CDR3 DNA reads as TGTGCCAGCAGCTTATCGGGTTGGGAGGAGACCCAGTACTTC. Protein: CASSLSGWEETQYF. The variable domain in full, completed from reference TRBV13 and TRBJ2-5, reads AAGVIQSPRHLIKEKRETATLKCYPIPRHDTVYWYQQGPGQDPQFLISFYEKMQSDKGSIPDRFSAQQFSDYHSELNMSSLELGDSALYFCASSLSGWEETQYFGPGTRLLVL.

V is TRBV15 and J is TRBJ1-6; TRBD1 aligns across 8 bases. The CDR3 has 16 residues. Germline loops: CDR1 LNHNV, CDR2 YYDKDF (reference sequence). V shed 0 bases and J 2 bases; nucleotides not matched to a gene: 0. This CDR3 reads CATSRDRGPYNSPLHF. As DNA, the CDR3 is TGTGCCACCAGCAGAGACAGGGGGCCCTATAATTCACCCCTCCACTTT.